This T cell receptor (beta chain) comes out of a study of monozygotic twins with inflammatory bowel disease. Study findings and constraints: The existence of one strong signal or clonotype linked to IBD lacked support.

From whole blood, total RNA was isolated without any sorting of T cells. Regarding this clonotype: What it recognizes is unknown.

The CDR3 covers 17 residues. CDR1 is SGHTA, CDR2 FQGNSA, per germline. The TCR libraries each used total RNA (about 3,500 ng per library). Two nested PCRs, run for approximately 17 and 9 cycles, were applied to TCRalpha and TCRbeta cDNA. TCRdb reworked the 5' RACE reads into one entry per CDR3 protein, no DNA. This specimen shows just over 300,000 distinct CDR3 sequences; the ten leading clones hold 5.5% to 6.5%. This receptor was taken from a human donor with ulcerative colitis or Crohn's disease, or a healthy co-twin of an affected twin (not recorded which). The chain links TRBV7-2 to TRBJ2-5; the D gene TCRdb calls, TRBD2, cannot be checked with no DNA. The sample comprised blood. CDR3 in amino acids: CASSPPGLAGGQETQYF. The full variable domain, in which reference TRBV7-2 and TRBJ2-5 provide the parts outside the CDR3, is GAGVSQSPSNKVTEKGKDVELRCDPISGHTALYWYRQSLGQGLEFLIYFQGNSAPDKSGLPSDRFSAERTGGSVSTLTIQRTQQEDSAVYLCASSPPGLAGGQETQYFGPGTRLLVL.